This TCR beta chain was found in a study of Ad26.COV2.S vaccination and SARS-CoV-2 variants. Generated by immunoSEQ multiplex PCR, the TCRdb table keeps only in-frame clones and is missing some. In the table there are about 260,000 clones, approximately 90% of which are singletons. V lost 4 bases, J lost 8 bases, and 8 bases stayed unmatched. CDR3 length equals 14 residues. CDR1 LGHNA and CDR2 YNFKEQ come from the germline V gene. Broader study findings: Among vaccine recipients, spike-specific TCR breadth exceeded that of placebo recipients. Non-spike TCR breadth was similar in vaccine and placebo recipients.

Worth noting for this clone: Its antigen is not identified.

Treatment here: approximately 18 received Ad26.COV2.S at low or high dose, single or two shots; 5 received placebo; per-sample allocation not given. On day 63 after the first injection, vaccine and placebo recipients gave samples. The sequencing used peripheral blood, collected in a trial of Ad26.COV2.S vaccine versus placebo. The chain links TRBV4-2 to TRBJ1-5; 7 bases are shared with TRBD1. The receptor was derived from a person aged 18-65 years who received the Ad26.COV2.S COVID-19 vaccine or a placebo. The CDR3 protein is CASSPTGPAEPQHF. CDR3 nucleotides: TGTGCCAGCAGCCCGACAGGGCCCGCGGAGCCCCAGCATTTT.